These 29 T cell receptor beta chains were sequenced from one sample in a study of blood T cells in healthy people across ages. A J-beta primer mix and a sample-barcoded 5' primer were used in a second PCR of about 6 to 12 cycles. TCRdb re-called the 5' RACE reads with MiXCR, one entry per CDR3 protein. The sample shows fewer than 950,000 distinct CDR3 sequences, under 40% of them seen only once. The sample taken for sequencing was blood. All receptors come from a man between 18 and 29 years old in good health.

This clonotype was counted between two and nine times. J is TRBJ1-4 and V is TRBV4-1; a weak D match, TRBD1 (5 bases). Per germline, CDR1 MGHRA and CDR2 YSYEKL. The CDR3 is 16 residues long. V lost 0 bases and J 0 bases, leaving 8 bases between the germline ends. CDR3 DNA sequence: TGCGCCAGCAGCCAAGACCCAGGGTCAACTAATGAAAAACTGTTTTTT. As protein: CASSQDPGSTNEKLFF.

This clonotype was picked up a small number of times. This sequence joins TRBV5-1 and TRBJ1-1; a possible D gene is TRBD1 (5 bases). CDR1 is SGHRS, CDR2 YFSETQ, per germline. The germline V and J ends were trimmed by 0 bases and 1 base, with 10 bases remaining between them. There are 15 residues in the CDR3. This CDR3 is CASSLEGTENTEAFF. The CDR3, as DNA: TGCGCCAGCAGCTTGGAAGGGACCGAGAACACTGAAGCTTTCTTT.

The CDR3 DNA reads TGTGCCATCAGTGATGACGTTAACACTGAAGCTTTCTTT. It translates to CAISDDVNTEAFF. The rearrangement joins TRBV10-3 to TRBJ1-1; D is ambiguous. The CDR3 extends over 13 amino acids. The V gene lost 3 bases and the J gene lost 2 bases, with 7 bases spanning the gap. Germline V gene data show CDR1 as ENHRY and CDR2 as SYGVKD.

In this sample, this clonotype turned up a few times. V and J are TRBV7-2 and TRBJ1-1; 7 nucleotides match TRBD1. Germline V gene data show CDR1 as SGHTA and CDR2 as FQGNSA. Losses at the gene ends were 5 bases for V and 7 bases for J; bases not matched to a gene: 10. The CDR3 is made up of 14 amino acids. The CDR3 nucleotides are TGTGCCAGCAGCCACCGGGACAGCAACTTTGAAGCTTTCTTT. Its protein is CASSHRDSNFEAFF.

This clonotype has just a few counts. The V gene is TRBV28, the J gene TRBJ1-4; D is unresolved. This CDR3 is 15 amino acids long. Germline V gene lookup returns CDR1 MDHEN and CDR2 SYDVKM. The V and J ends lost 7 bases and 5 bases respectively, with 17 bases between them. The CDR3 is CASTKRTSQNEKLFF. The DNA for the CDR3 is TGTGCCAGCACCAAAAGGACTTCCCAAAATGAAAAACTGTTTTTT.

The J gene is TRBJ2-7, the V gene TRBV20-1, with 9 bases fitting TRBD2. The germline CDR1 and CDR2 sequences are DFQATT and SNEGSKA (reference sequence). The CDR3 consists of 13 residues. The trim removed 4 bases at V and 0 bases at J, leaving 1 base unmatched. For the CDR3, the DNA is TGCAGTGCTACTAGCGGGACCTCCTACGAGCAGTACTTC. It translates to CSATSGTSYEQYF.

The chain recombines TRBV18 with TRBJ2-3; 9 bases align to TRBD1. The CDR3 is 15 residues long. With 0 bases clipped from V and 3 bases from J, the junction kept 1 base outside the gene matches. Looked up from germline, CDR1 is KGHSH and CDR2 is LQKENI. CDR3 DNA sequence: TGTGCCAGCTCACCACCGACAGGGGGAACAGATACGCAGTATTTT. It codes for CASSPPTGGTDTQYF.

The chain joins TRBV6-5 to TRBJ2-1; 7 bases line up with TRBD1. V gave up 5 bases and J gave up 4 bases; unmatched junction bases: 11. Per germline, CDR1 MNHEY and CDR2 SVGAGI. CDR3 length: 16 residues. The CDR3 DNA sequence: TGTGCCAGCAGTCGAATACAGGGGACGGGGTACAATGAGCAGTTCTTC. This encodes CASSRIQGTGYNEQFF.

Only a few counts were recorded for this clonotype. The J gene is TRBJ1-5, the V gene TRBV4-2, with 7 bases aligning to TRBD1. Looked up from germline, CDR1 is LGHNA and CDR2 is YNFKEQ. After removal of 0 bases from V and 5 bases from J, the junction contained 10 bases not matched to a gene. The CDR3 covers 17 residues. This chain's CDR3 is CASSQEVGGQAYQPQHF. The CDR3 region has the DNA TGTGCCAGCAGCCAAGAAGTTGGTGGACAGGCGTATCAGCCCCAGCATTTT.

This CDR3 is CSARVTGLAVQETQYF. The CDR3, as DNA: TGCAGTGCTAGAGTTACAGGGCTAGCCGTCCAAGAGACCCAGTACTTC. This chain links TRBV20-1 with TRBJ2-5, with TRBD1 as a possible D gene (6 bases). The CDR3 loop spans 16 amino acids. The V gene's germline CDR1 is DFQATT and CDR2 SNEGSKA (reference sequence). V shed 1 base and J shed 1 base, with 16 bases lying between them.

This clonotype has only a few counts. This chain links TRBV7-2 with TRBJ1-2; 9 bases fit TRBD1. This CDR3 contains 13 residues. Germline V gene lookup returns CDR1 SGHTA and CDR2 FQGNSA. V lost 5 bases and J lost 7; bases outside the gene matches: 5. CDR3 sequence (DNA): TGTGCCAGCAGCCCCGCGACAGGGGGTGGCTACACCTTC. It codes for CASSPATGGGYTF. Full variable domain (remainder filled in from reference TRBV7-2 and TRBJ1-2): GAGVSQSPSNKVTEKGKDVELRCDPISGHTALYWYRQSLGQGLEFLIYFQGNSAPDKSGLPSDRFSAERTGGSVSTLTIQRTQQEDSAVYLCASSPATGGGYTFGSGTRLTVV.

Worth noting for this clonotype: It may be a read error: a sequence one base away is much more abundant. This chain connects TRBV19 to TRBJ2-3; D unclear. CDR3 size: 13 residues. Germline CDR1 LNHDA, CDR2 SQIVND (reference sequence). In DNA form, the CDR3 reads TGTGCCAGTAGTATAGCCGGAACAGCTACGCAGTATTTT. Its protein is CASSIAGTATQYF.

This clonotype showed up many times. The rearrangement links TRBV5-1 to TRBJ2-7, with D possibly matching TRBD1 (5 bases). The V end was cut by 1 base, the J end by 6 bases, with 11 bases between. Per germline, CDR1 SGHRS and CDR2 YFSETQ. The length of the CDR3 is 13 residues. As DNA, the CDR3 is TGCGCCAGCAGCTTGTCCCAGGGTCGCGAGCAGTACTTC. This gives the protein CASSLSQGREQYF. The full variable domain, with the rest looked up from reference TRBV5-1 and TRBJ2-7, is KAGVTQTPRYLIKTRGQQVTLSCSPISGHRSVSWYQQTPGQGLQFLFEYFSETQRNKGNFPGRFSGRQFSNSRSEMNVSTLELGDSALYLCASSLSQGREQYFGPGTRLTVT.

V is TRBV15 and J is TRBJ1-5; D is ambiguous. Looked up from germline, CDR1 is LNHNV and CDR2 is YYDKDF (reference sequence). Trimming pared 1 base from V and 4 bases from J, leaving 11 bases between. The CDR3 runs to 15 residues. The CDR3 sequence: CATSRGADSNQPQHF. CDR3 DNA: TGTGCCACCAGCAGAGGGGCAGATTCTAATCAGCCCCAGCATTTT.

The chain employs TRBV5-1 and TRBJ2-3; 7 bases are shared with TRBD1. J was trimmed by 0 bases and V by 4 bases; bases with no gene match: 5. The CDR3 is made up of 15 amino acids. The germline V gene encodes CDR1 SGHRS and CDR2 YFSETQ. CDR3 in amino acids: CASSPTGRSTDTQYF. CDR3 in DNA: TGCGCCAGCAGCCCGACAGGGCGAAGCACAGATACGCAGTATTTT.

This clonotype was recorded at least ten times. This sequence joins TRBV6-5 and TRBJ2-3; the D gene is possibly TRBD2 (7 bases). CDR3 length equals 18 residues. Trimming shortened V by 2 bases and J by 2 bases, and 20 bases separated the two germline ends. CDR1 is MNHEY and CDR2 is SVGAGI in the germline V gene. This CDR3 is CASSYPPGGAPITDTQYF. CDR3 sequence (DNA): TGTGCCAGCAGTTACCCCCCGGGGGGCGCTCCAATCACAGATACGCAGTATTTT.

This chain links TRBV7-9 with TRBJ1-6; 8 bases fit TRBD1. CDR1 and CDR2 (germline): SEHNR, FQNEAQ (reference sequence). This CDR3 has 15 residues. The V gene end was trimmed by 5 bases and the J gene end by 8 bases; junction bases not matched to a gene: 8. Here the CDR3 DNA reads TGTGCCAGCAGCCAACGGCAGGACAGGGATTCACCCCTCCACTTT. This encodes CASSQRQDRDSPLHF.

The chain joins TRBV5-1 to TRBJ2-4; no reliable D call. Trimming removed 1 base at V and 0 bases at J, with 14 bases between. There are 17 residues in the CDR3. Germline loops: CDR1 SGHRS, CDR2 YFSETQ. CDR3 sequence: CASSLSLANLAKNIQYF. In DNA form, the CDR3 reads TGCGCCAGCAGCTTGTCACTTGCCAACCTAGCCAAAAACATTCAGTACTTC.

This clonotype came up a few times. The rearrangement uses TRBV6-5 and TRBJ1-6, with 8 positions matching TRBD1. Germline V gives CDR1 MNHEY, CDR2 SVGAGI. The CDR3 is made up of 13 amino acids. The junction had 4 bases not matched to a gene; V was cut back by 8 bases and J by 7 bases. The CDR3 DNA follows: TGTGCCAGCCGGGACAGGCGCAATTCACCCCTCCACTTT. Its protein is CASRDRRNSPLHF.

This clonotype showed up many times. This chain links TRBV5-1 with TRBJ1-2; D is perhaps TRBD1 (6 bases). The V gene's germline CDR1 is SGHRS and CDR2 YFSETQ. V dropped 5 bases and J dropped 6 bases, with 17 bases sitting between them. The CDR3 length is 14 residues. For the CDR3, the DNA is TGCGCCAGCAGTGCCCTACAGGGAGAGCATGGCTACACCTTC. It translates to CASSALQGEHGYTF.

The genes are TRBV3-1 and TRBJ2-3; TRBD1 aligns across 7 bases. The germline CDR1 and CDR2 sequences are LGHDT and YNNKEL (reference sequence). This CDR3 region has 16 residues. V shed 0 bases, J shed 3 bases, and the junction held 6 bases outside the gene matches. The CDR3 bases are TGTGCCAGCAGCCAAGAAAAGGGGGCACTTACAGATACGCAGTATTTT. This translates into CASSQEKGALTDTQYF.

Comment on this clonotype: The junction departs from germline at one end; a sequencing error may be responsible. The genes are TRBV4-3 and TRBJ2-1; a weak D match, TRBD2 (6 bases). The CDR3 spans 16 residues. Germline V gives CDR1 LGHNA, CDR2 YSLEER. The chain's CDR3 is CACSPNPGATSNEQFF. In DNA form, the CDR3 reads TGCGCCTGCAGCCCCAATCCGGGAGCCACCTCAAATGAGCAGTTCTTC.

This chain links TRBV2 with TRBJ2-5; TRBD1 agrees at 9 bases. Germline V gene lookup returns CDR1 SNHLY and CDR2 FYNNEI. With V trimmed by 0 bases and J by 1 base, 9 bases remained unmatched. There are 18 residues in the CDR3. The CDR3 DNA follows: TGTGCCAGCAGTGAAGCACCCAACAGGGGGCGCCCCCAAGAGACCCAGTACTTC. It codes for CASSEAPNRGRPQETQYF.

This clonotype was observed a handful of times. The chain recombines TRBV12-3 or TRBV12-4 with TRBJ1-1; 10 nucleotides match TRBD1. The CDR3 is 19 residues long. With 9 bases clipped from V and 4 bases from J, the junction kept 23 bases outside the gene matches. In nucleotides, the CDR3 is TGTGCCAGGGGTATCGAGACAGGGGGCCTCGGAGGTTATGGCACTGAAGCTTTCTTT. Amino acids: CARGIETGGLGGYGTEAFF.

This clonotype has only one observation. Possible read error: a much larger clone is one base away. The gene calls are TRBV15 and TRBJ1-2; no definite D call. The V gene's germline CDR1 is LNHNV and CDR2 YYDKDF (reference sequence). The CDR3 is 15 residues long. Here the CDR3 reads CATSRDHYSNYDYTF. CDR3 coding DNA: TGTGCCACCAGCAGAGATCACTATTCTAACTATGACTACACCTTC. Variable domain in full (rest from reference TRBV15 and TRBJ1-2): DAMVIQNPRYQVTQFGKPVTLSCSQTLNHNVMYWYQQKSSQAPKLLFHYYDKDFNNEADTPDNFQSRRPNTSFCFLDIRSPGLGDTAMYLCATSRDHYSNYDYTFGSGTRLTVV.

The chain couples TRBV29-1 to TRBJ2-6, with D unclear. The CDR3 has 14 amino acids. Germline CDR1 is SQVTM and CDR2 is ANQGSEA. Trimming cost V 1 base and J 0 bases, with 4 bases left between them. This chain's CDR3 is CSVEGSSGANVLTF. CDR3 DNA: TGCAGCGTTGAAGGGAGCTCTGGGGCCAACGTCCTGACTTTC.

This chain uses TRBV20-1 with TRBJ2-3; D is uncertain. Per germline, CDR1 DFQATT and CDR2 SNEGSKA (reference sequence). V was cut by 3 bases and J by 0 bases, with 16 bases left in between. There are 16 residues in the CDR3. CDR3 protein: CSASRRLLSSTDTQYF. The CDR3 nucleotides are TGCAGTGCTAGCCGTCGACTTTTATCTAGCACAGATACGCAGTATTTT.

The chain couples TRBV14 to TRBJ1-1, with a tentative D call TRBD1 (5 bases). V lost 8 bases and J 6 bases, leaving 16 bases between the germline ends. Germline CDR1 SGHDN, CDR2 FVKESK. The CDR3 is made up of 13 amino acids. In DNA form, the CDR3 reads TGTGCCAGCGGAACTACGGGGGGTGCTGAAGCTTTCTTT. This gives the protein CASGTTGGAEAFF.

The CDR3 region is CSARDGVGPYEQYF. DNA for the CDR3: TGCAGTGCTAGAGACGGTGTAGGCCCCTACGAGCAGTACTTC. The genes are TRBV20-1 and TRBJ2-7; D unclear. The V and J ends lost 0 bases and 2 bases respectively, with 11 bases between them. The CDR3 totals 14 residues. CDR1 and CDR2 from the germline V gene are DFQATT and SNEGSKA (reference sequence).